The sequence of this T cell receptor beta chain was determined in a study of blood T cell repertoires in COVID-19. Study in general: COVID-19 samples, acute and convalescent, were from the United States, Italy and Spain. PBMCs, B-cell-depleted T cells, or T cells were the source of the cDNA or gDNA that made up the material.

This CDR3 has 16 amino acids. Germline V CDR1 and CDR2: MDHEN, SYDVKM. Trimming took 2 bases from V and 0 from J, leaving 11 bases between them. Per the authors' pipeline: Nucleated cell counts were estimated from reference gene primer amplification. Libraries were prepared by immunoSEQ multiplex PCR; TCRdb keeps only in-frame clonotypes and omits some of them. V and J calls and clone size are as listed in that table; D and trimming were resolved from the DNA. Of approximately 68,000 clones in the sample, 85% to 90% were seen once. This chain links TRBV28 with TRBJ1-5; D is possibly TRBD1 (5 bases). This clonotype was obtained from a woman of 80 years or more with active or convalescent COVID-19. Sequencing input: peripheral blood. This CDR3 reads CASSLGQIYSNQPQHF. The CDR3 DNA reads as TGTGCCAGCAGTTTAGGACAAATATATAGCAATCAGCCCCAGCATTTT. Filled out from reference TRBV28 and TRBJ1-5, the complete variable domain reads DVKVTQSSRYLVKRTGEKVFLECVQDMDHENMFWYRQDPGLGLRLIYFSYDVKMKEKGDIPEGYSVSREKKERFSLILESASTNQTSMYLCASSLGQIYSNQPQHFGDGTRLSIL.